This is a list of T cell receptor beta chains from one sample in a study of OX40 agonist ivuxolimab in advanced cancers. The repertoire was sequenced with immunoSEQ multiplex PCR; TCRdb's copy has only in-frame clones and lacks some. The repertoire consists of 50,000 to 70,000 clones, with 86% occurring once and the leading ten covering approximately 1%. The sequencing here drew on CD4+ or CD8+ T cells sorted from blood, taken in a trial of the OX40 agonist ivuxolimab. The receptors shown here come from an adult with an advanced solid tumor such as melanoma, head and neck, liver or kidney cancer. Both conserved end residues are part of each CDR3. The D gene is left open where the match is weak. Size is stated for part of the rows, as once, few or many counts, or as a class when the clone is expanded.

j_call: TRBJ2-3; clone_size: NA; d_call: NA; v_call: TRBV28; cdr3_aa: CASSPIGASSTDTQYF; cdr3_nt: TGTGCCAGCAGTCCCATAGGGGCTAGCAGCACAGATACGCAGTATTTT
j_call: TRBJ1-5; clone_size: NA; d_call: NA; v_call: TRBV7-9; cdr3_aa: CASSPDPTPQHF; cdr3_nt: TGTGCCAGCAGCCCAGACCCCACGCCCCAGCATTTT
j_call: TRBJ2-7; clone_size: NA; d_call: TRBD1; v_call: TRBV28; cdr3_aa: CASTGTTGGDYYEQYF; cdr3_nt: TGTGCCAGCACCGGCACCACAGGGGGCGACTATTACGAGCAGTACTTC
j_call: TRBJ2-5; clone_size: NA; d_call: NA; v_call: TRBV19; cdr3_aa: CATQTSQETQYF; cdr3_nt: TGTGCCACCCAGACTAGTCAAGAGACCCAGTACTTC
j_call: TRBJ2-7; clone_size: NA; d_call: TRBD1; v_call: TRBV18; cdr3_aa: CASSPRQGVYEQYF; cdr3_nt: TGTGCCAGCTCACCCAGACAGGGAGTCTACGAGCAGTACTTC
j_call: TRBJ2-7; clone_size: NA; d_call: TRBD1; v_call: TRBV19; cdr3_aa: CASSIAGQGDPTEQYF; cdr3_nt: TGCGCCAGTAGTATTGCGGGACAGGGCGATCCTACCGAGCAGTACTTC
j_call: TRBJ2-7; clone_size: few; d_call: NA; v_call: TRBV11-2; cdr3_aa: CASSPRLDAYEQYF; cdr3_nt: TGTGCCAGCAGCCCTAGACTAGACGCCTACGAGCAGTACTTC
j_call: TRBJ2-7; clone_size: NA; d_call: TRBD2; v_call: TRBV6-5; cdr3_aa: CASSYIGGSYEQYF; cdr3_nt: TGTGCCAGCAGTTACATCGGGGGGAGTTACGAGCAGTACTTC
j_call: TRBJ1-5; clone_size: NA; d_call: TRBD1; v_call: TRBV13; cdr3_aa: CASSKATGVGNQPQHF; cdr3_nt: TGTGCCAGCAGCAAGGCTACAGGGGTAGGCAATCAGCCCCAGCATTTT
j_call: TRBJ1-5; clone_size: NA; d_call: NA; v_call: TRBV27; cdr3_aa: CASSSRQSHQPQHF; cdr3_nt: TGTGCCAGCAGTTCAAGACAGAGTCATCAGCCCCAGCATTTT
j_call: TRBJ2-5; clone_size: once; d_call: TRBD1; v_call: TRBV9; cdr3_aa: CASSVGTGQLQETQYF; cdr3_nt: TGTGCCAGCAGCGTAGGGACAGGGCAGCTACAAGAGACCCAGTACTTC
j_call: TRBJ2-1; clone_size: NA; d_call: NA; v_call: TRBV10-1; cdr3_aa: CASSENQNNEQFF; cdr3_nt: TGCGCCAGCAGTGAGAACCAGAACAATGAGCAGTTCTTC
j_call: TRBJ1-3; clone_size: few; d_call: TRBD1; v_call: TRBV13; cdr3_aa: CASSLSPGTGDTIYF; cdr3_nt: TGTGCCAGCAGCTTAAGCCCAGGGACAGGGGACACCATATATTTT
j_call: TRBJ1-2; clone_size: NA; d_call: TRBD1; v_call: TRBV10-2; cdr3_aa: CASRDSTGVSGYTF; cdr3_nt: TGCGCCAGCAGGGATAGCACAGGGGTGAGTGGCTACACCTTC
j_call: TRBJ1-2; clone_size: NA; d_call: NA; v_call: TRBV4-1; cdr3_aa: CASSQDPIVRGYTF; cdr3_nt: TGCGCCAGCAGCCAAGACCCAATAGTCCGGGGCTACACCTTC
j_call: TRBJ1-5; clone_size: NA; d_call: TRBD1; v_call: TRBV29-1; cdr3_aa: CSVGQDISQPQHF; cdr3_nt: TGCAGCGTCGGACAGGATATTAGTCAGCCCCAGCATTTT
j_call: TRBJ2-7; clone_size: NA; d_call: NA; v_call: TRBV5-1; cdr3_aa: CASSGQGLPYEQYF; cdr3_nt: TGCGCCAGCAGCGGACAGGGACTACCCTACGAGCAGTACTTC
j_call: TRBJ1-5; clone_size: few; d_call: NA; v_call: TRBV21-1; cdr3_aa: CASSTRGHRGHQPQHF; cdr3_nt: TGTGCCAGCAGCACCAGGGGGCACAGGGGGCACCAGCCCCAGCATTTT
j_call: TRBJ2-1; clone_size: NA; d_call: TRBD2; v_call: TRBV10-3; cdr3_aa: CAISESLAGGAYNEQFF; cdr3_nt: TGTGCCATCAGTGAGTCACTAGCGGGAGGGGCCTACAATGAGCAGTTCTTC
j_call: TRBJ1-4; clone_size: NA; d_call: NA; v_call: TRBV7-9; cdr3_aa: CASSPRSPNEKLFF; cdr3_nt: TGTGCCAGCAGCCCCAGGTCGCCTAATGAAAAACTGTTTTTT
j_call: TRBJ2-3; clone_size: few; d_call: TRBD2; v_call: TRBV30; cdr3_aa: CAWSRKAGGSTDTQYF; cdr3_nt: TGTGCCTGGAGTCGTAAGGCGGGAGGCTCCACAGATACGCAGTATTTT
j_call: TRBJ1-2; clone_size: NA; d_call: NA; v_call: TRBV27; cdr3_aa: CASSLNRDGYGYTF; cdr3_nt: TGTGCCAGCAGTCTCAACAGGGACGGCTATGGCTACACCTTC
j_call: TRBJ1-4; clone_size: NA; d_call: NA; v_call: TRBV4-2; cdr3_aa: CASSQQQATNEKLFF; cdr3_nt: TGTGCCAGCAGCCAACAACAGGCAACTAATGAAAAACTGTTTTTT
j_call: TRBJ2-2; clone_size: NA; d_call: NA; v_call: TRBV2; cdr3_aa: CATVEGGGSHTGELFF; cdr3_nt: TGTGCCACAGTGGAAGGGGGTGGGAGCCACACCGGGGAGCTGTTTTTT
j_call: TRBJ1-5; clone_size: NA; d_call: NA; v_call: TRBV10-2; cdr3_aa: CASSEMYQPQHF; cdr3_nt: TGCGCCAGCAGTGAGATGTATCAGCCCCAGCATTTT
j_call: TRBJ2-1; clone_size: once; d_call: TRBD2; v_call: TRBV10-1; cdr3_aa: CASSEGSGRVEQFF; cdr3_nt: TGCGCCAGCAGTGAGGGTAGCGGGAGGGTTGAGCAGTTCTTC
j_call: TRBJ2-1; clone_size: NA; d_call: NA; v_call: TRBV5-1; cdr3_aa: CASTYSGGTYNEQFF; cdr3_nt: TGCGCCAGCACCTATAGCGGCGGGACCTACAATGAGCAGTTCTTC
j_call: TRBJ2-5; clone_size: NA; d_call: TRBD1; v_call: TRBV19; cdr3_aa: CASSQGRETQYF; cdr3_nt: TGTGCCAGTTCACAGGGGCGGGAGACCCAGTACTTC
j_call: TRBJ1-2; clone_size: NA; d_call: NA; v_call: TRBV6-6; cdr3_aa: CASSSTGYGYTF; cdr3_nt: TGTGCCAGCAGTTCTACAGGGTATGGCTACACCTTC
j_call: TRBJ1-1; clone_size: few; d_call: NA; v_call: TRBV18; cdr3_aa: CASSPPEDWAAFF; cdr3_nt: TGTGCCAGCTCACCACCGGAGGATTGGGCAGCTTTCTTT
j_call: TRBJ2-7; clone_size: NA; d_call: NA; v_call: TRBV5-1; cdr3_aa: CASSFSGGEQYF; cdr3_nt: TGCGCCAGCAGCTTTAGCGGAGGCGAGCAGTACTTC
j_call: TRBJ2-3; clone_size: NA; d_call: TRBD1; v_call: TRBV5-1; cdr3_aa: CASSLSRDRYTDTQYF; cdr3_nt: TGCGCCAGCAGCTTAAGCCGGGACAGATACACAGATACGCAGTATTTT
j_call: TRBJ1-5; clone_size: NA; d_call: TRBD1; v_call: TRBV6-1; cdr3_aa: CASSGKTGYSNQPQHF; cdr3_nt: TGTGCCAGCAGTGGAAAGACAGGGTATAGCAATCAGCCCCAGCATTTT
j_call: TRBJ2-3; clone_size: once; d_call: NA; v_call: TRBV6-6; cdr3_aa: CASREIQDTQYF; cdr3_nt: TGTGCCAGCAGGGAGATCCAAGATACGCAGTATTTT
j_call: TRBJ1-5; clone_size: NA; d_call: NA; v_call: TRBV7-2; cdr3_aa: CASSLGQTYNQPQHF; cdr3_nt: TGTGCCAGCAGCTTGGGACAAACGTACAATCAGCCCCAGCATTTT
j_call: TRBJ2-7; clone_size: NA; d_call: TRBD2; v_call: TRBV7-2; cdr3_aa: CASSLTSGPYEQYF; cdr3_nt: TGTGCCAGCAGCTTAACTAGCGGACCCTACGAGCAGTACTTC
j_call: TRBJ1-1; clone_size: NA; d_call: NA; v_call: TRBV10-2; cdr3_aa: CASSDPWKDTEAFF; cdr3_nt: TGCGCCAGCAGTGACCCCTGGAAGGACACTGAAGCTTTCTTT
j_call: TRBJ2-5; clone_size: NA; d_call: TRBD2; v_call: TRBV28; cdr3_aa: CASSFGGASAETQYF; cdr3_nt: TGTGCCAGCAGTTTCGGGGGGGCTAGCGCAGAGACCCAGTACTTC
j_call: TRBJ1-2; clone_size: few; d_call: NA; v_call: TRBV7-9; cdr3_aa: CASSLQEGFTF; cdr3_nt: TGTGCCAGCAGCTTACAGGAAGGGTTCACCTTC
j_call: TRBJ2-5; clone_size: NA; d_call: NA; v_call: TRBV5-1; cdr3_aa: CASGTGSSETQYF; cdr3_nt: TGCGCCAGTGGGACCGGGAGTTCAGAGACCCAGTACTTC
j_call: TRBJ2-7; clone_size: NA; d_call: NA; v_call: TRBV11-2; cdr3_aa: CASSPGLSSYEQYF; cdr3_nt: TGTGCCAGCAGCCCCGGACTGAGTTCCTACGAGCAGTACTTC
j_call: TRBJ2-1; clone_size: NA; d_call: TRBD2; v_call: TRBV27; cdr3_aa: CASRPRLAGGPYNEQFF; cdr3_nt: TGTGCCAGCAGACCCCGCTTAGCGGGAGGACCCTACAATGAGCAGTTCTTC
j_call: TRBJ2-7; clone_size: NA; d_call: NA; v_call: TRBV27; cdr3_aa: CASSNLNLYDEQYF; cdr3_nt: TGTGCCAGCAGTAATTTGAACCTGTACGACGAGCAGTACTTC
j_call: TRBJ2-3; clone_size: once; d_call: TRBD2; v_call: TRBV5-5; cdr3_aa: CASSLLAGVSDTQYF; cdr3_nt: TGTGCCAGCAGCTTGTTAGCGGGAGTATCAGATACGCAGTATTTT
j_call: TRBJ1-1; clone_size: few; d_call: NA; v_call: TRBV29-1; cdr3_aa: CSVAVGGQGTEAFF; cdr3_nt: TGCAGCGTTGCGGTAGGAGGTCAAGGAACTGAAGCTTTCTTT
j_call: TRBJ2-7; clone_size: NA; d_call: NA; v_call: TRBV6-1; cdr3_aa: CASSEGQVGTYEQYF; cdr3_nt: TGTGCCAGCAGTGAAGGGCAGGTTGGTACCTACGAGCAGTACTTC
j_call: TRBJ1-5; clone_size: few; d_call: NA; v_call: TRBV5-1; cdr3_aa: CASSLTGQNQPQHF; cdr3_nt: TGCGCCAGCAGCTTGACAGGGCAAAATCAGCCCCAGCATTTT
j_call: TRBJ2-7; clone_size: NA; d_call: NA; v_call: TRBV6-1; cdr3_aa: CASSEEEWGAAPQNYEQYF; cdr3_nt: TGTGCCAGCAGTGAAGAGGAGTGGGGGGCTGCCCCTCAAAACTACGAGCAGTACTTC
j_call: TRBJ1-1; clone_size: few; d_call: NA; v_call: TRBV6-1; cdr3_aa: CASSEALPSMNTEAFF; cdr3_nt: TGTGCCAGCAGTGAAGCGCTTCCATCAATGAACACTGAAGCTTTCTTT
j_call: TRBJ2-3; clone_size: NA; d_call: TRBD2; v_call: TRBV5-1; cdr3_aa: CASSLTSGGTDTQYF; cdr3_nt: TGCGCCAGCAGCTTGACTAGCGGGGGCACAGATACGCAGTATTTT
j_call: TRBJ1-1; clone_size: NA; d_call: NA; v_call: TRBV27; cdr3_aa: CASGPWGMENTEAFF; cdr3_nt: TGTGCCAGCGGACCTTGGGGCATGGAGAACACTGAAGCTTTCTTT
j_call: TRBJ2-3; clone_size: NA; d_call: TRBD2; v_call: TRBV10-1; cdr3_aa: CASSESAGVGSSTDTQYF; cdr3_nt: TGCGCCAGCAGTGAGTCTGCGGGAGTAGGTTCTAGCACAGATACGCAGTATTTT
j_call: TRBJ2-1; clone_size: NA; d_call: TRBD2; v_call: TRBV2; cdr3_aa: CASGGLAGGGEQFF; cdr3_nt: TGTGCCAGCGGCGGACTAGCGGGAGGGGGTGAGCAGTTCTTC
j_call: TRBJ1-6; clone_size: NA; d_call: NA; v_call: TRBV7-9; cdr3_aa: CASSLLTVSNSPLHF; cdr3_nt: TGTGCCAGCAGCCTTTTAACCGTATCTAATTCACCCCTCCACTTT
j_call: TRBJ2-7; clone_size: NA; d_call: NA; v_call: TRBV11-1; cdr3_aa: CASSQGRGTAGSYEQYF; cdr3_nt: TGTGCCAGCAGCCAGGGGCGTGGGACTGCGGGATCCTACGAGCAGTACTTC